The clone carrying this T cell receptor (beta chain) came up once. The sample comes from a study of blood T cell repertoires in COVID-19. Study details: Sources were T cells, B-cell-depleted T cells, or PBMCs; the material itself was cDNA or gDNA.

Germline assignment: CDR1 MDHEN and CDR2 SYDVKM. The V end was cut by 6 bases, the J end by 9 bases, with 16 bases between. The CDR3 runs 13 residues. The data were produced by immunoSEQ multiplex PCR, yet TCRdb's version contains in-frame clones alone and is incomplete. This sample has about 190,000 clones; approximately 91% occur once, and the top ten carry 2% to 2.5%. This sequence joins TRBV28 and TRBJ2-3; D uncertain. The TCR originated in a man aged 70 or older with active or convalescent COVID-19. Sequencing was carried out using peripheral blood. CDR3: CASSTPPVMTQYF. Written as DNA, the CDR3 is TGTGCCAGCAGCACTCCGCCGGTTATGACGCAGTATTTT.